This section outlines one TCR beta chain sequence together with its context. Its antigen is not known. The data are from a study of OX40 agonist ivuxolimab in advanced cancers. Study in general: An agonistic human IgG2 monoclonal antibody against OX40 (CD134) was given. Participants, 75% to 85% male, averaged roughly 59 years of age, ranging from about 23 to 80. Whole-study findings and limits: Expansion of clones was among the lowest in partial responders at 0.1-3.0 mg/kg.

Clones were sequenced by immunoSEQ multiplex PCR, and TCRdb holds only the in-frame ones, with some missing. The sample shows 100,000 or so clones, 85% to 90% of them seen only once. There are 13 residues in the CDR3. In germline, CDR1 is SGHNT, CDR2 YYREEE (reference sequence). V was shortened by 0 bases and J by 5 bases, with 6 bases between the two germline ends. The chain combines TRBV5-4 with TRBJ1-5, with D hard to call. Source: CD4+ or CD8+ T cells sorted from blood, taken in a trial of the OX40 agonist ivuxolimab. The sequence was collected from an adult with an advanced solid tumor such as melanoma, head and neck, liver or kidney cancer. CDR3: CASSLDGDQPQHF. The CDR3 bases are TGTGCCAGCAGCTTGGATGGGGATCAGCCCCAGCATTTT.